The clone carrying this TCR beta chain was picked up a small number of times. Its antigen is still unknown. The data were taken from a study of CD8 T cells in ankylosing spondylitis. Overall study results and limits: About 8 highly homologous variants made up a TCR beta motif, and this motif appeared characteristic of ankylosing spondylitis blood.

The germline V gene encodes CDR1 SGHVS and CDR2 FQNEAQ. Trimming removed 5 bases at V and 1 base at J, with 6 bases between. This CDR3 is 12 amino acids long. TCRdb analysed the 5' RACE reads with MiXCR anew, one entry per CDR3 protein. The sample records 230,000 or so distinct CDR3 sequences, over 15% being singletons. The sequence derives from a male donor with ankylosing spondylitis or in good health (not recorded which). The sequenced sample consisted of blood, either unsorted or a sorted T cell fraction (not recorded which). This sequence joins TRBV7-8 and TRBJ2-7; no definite D call. The CDR3 DNA follows: TGTGCCAGCAGCACCGAGTCCTACGAGCAGTACTTC. It encodes CASSTESYEQYF.